One T cell receptor (beta chain) is described in this entry. The target antigen is unknown. Germline lookup yields CDR1 LNHDA and CDR2 SQIVND (reference sequence). Trimming removed 3 bases from V and 3 bases from J; junction bases left unmatched: 6. This CDR3 is built from 16 residues. These data come from a study of shared clonotypes between healthy human individuals. Study information: CD4 naive and CD4 memory each took three plates per donor, while CD8 naive took two and CD8 memory one. General observations from the study: Sampling used blood alone; tissue repertoires probably differ.

All donors were Caucasian adults living in Nashville, Tennessee. An assay was performed, and its level was deep. The assay was immunoSEQ multiplex PCR, and TCRdb's table has in-frame clones only and misses some. This sample carries roughly 720,000 clones, 90% of them seen once, and the ten largest clones take around a third. V and J are TRBV19 and TRBJ2-2; 8 bases match TRBD1. Sequencing was performed on memory CD8+ T cells from PBMCs. Documented subset: CD45RO+ cells pooled with CCR7-negative TemRA cells. This TCR came from a man aged 18-30 years in good health. Some clones in this sample may be carry-over from other donors' samples. The CDR3 protein is CASSIQDRVDTGELFF. Here the CDR3 DNA reads TGTGCCAGTAGTATCCAGGACAGGGTTGACACCGGGGAGCTGTTTTTT.